The TCR beta chain described here comes from a study of shared clonotypes between healthy human individuals. The study, taken as a whole, reports: Expectations were that clonotype sharing among donors would be affected by sequencing depth. Of the naive CD4 clonotypes, around 4.9% were shared across a few donors. Larger richness was generally estimated for naive than memory subsets.

In the original workflow: As immunoSEQ supplied junction-only sequences (without quality scores), filtering differed. Generated by immunoSEQ multiplex PCR, the TCRdb table keeps only in-frame clones and is missing some. V and J calls plus clone size are reproduced from that table; the DNA served to infer D and trimming. The data contain roughly 2.5 million clones, more than 80% of them singletons. In regard to this clone: The target antigen is unknown.

Trimming shortened V by 0 bases and J by 6 bases, and 7 bases separated the two germline ends. Germline V CDR1 and CDR2: SGHRS, YFSETQ. The CDR3 is 13 amino acids. The material sequenced was naive CD4+ T cells sorted from blood. Indicated subset: CD45RA+ positively selected. The chain links TRBV5-1 to TRBJ2-1; D ambiguous. The receptor's source is a man younger than 35 in good health. DNA of the CDR3: TGCGCCAGCAGCTTGGTAGGGCTCAATGAGCAGTTCTTC. Amino acids: CASSLVGLNEQFF.